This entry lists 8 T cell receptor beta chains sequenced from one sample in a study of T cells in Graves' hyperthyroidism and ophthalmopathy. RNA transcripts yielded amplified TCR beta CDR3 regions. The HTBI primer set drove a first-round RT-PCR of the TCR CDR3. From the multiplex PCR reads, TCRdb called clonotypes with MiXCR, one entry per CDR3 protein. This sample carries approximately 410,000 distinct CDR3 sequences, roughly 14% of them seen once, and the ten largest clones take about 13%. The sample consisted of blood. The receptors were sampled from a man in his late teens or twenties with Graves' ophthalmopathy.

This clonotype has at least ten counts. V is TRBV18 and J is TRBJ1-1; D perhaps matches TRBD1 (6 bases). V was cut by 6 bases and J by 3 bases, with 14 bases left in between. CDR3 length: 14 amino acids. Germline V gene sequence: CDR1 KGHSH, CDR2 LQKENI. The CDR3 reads CASSSGQLYTEAFF. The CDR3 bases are TGTGCCAGCTCGTCAGGACAGCTCTACACTGAAGCTTTCTTT.

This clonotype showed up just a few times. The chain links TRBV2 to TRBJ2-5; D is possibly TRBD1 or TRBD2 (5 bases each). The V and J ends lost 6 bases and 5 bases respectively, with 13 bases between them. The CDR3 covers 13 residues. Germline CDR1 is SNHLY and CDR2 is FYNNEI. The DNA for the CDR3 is TGTGCCAGCAGAGGGGACGGTTGGGAGACCCAGTACTTC. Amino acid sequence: CASRGDGWETQYF.

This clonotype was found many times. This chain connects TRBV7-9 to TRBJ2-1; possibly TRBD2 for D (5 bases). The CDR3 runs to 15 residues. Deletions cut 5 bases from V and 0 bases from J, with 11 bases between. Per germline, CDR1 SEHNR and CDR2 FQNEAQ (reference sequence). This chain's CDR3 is CASSRERSSYNEQFF. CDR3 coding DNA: TGTGCCAGCAGCCGAGAGCGGAGCTCCTACAATGAGCAGTTCTTC.

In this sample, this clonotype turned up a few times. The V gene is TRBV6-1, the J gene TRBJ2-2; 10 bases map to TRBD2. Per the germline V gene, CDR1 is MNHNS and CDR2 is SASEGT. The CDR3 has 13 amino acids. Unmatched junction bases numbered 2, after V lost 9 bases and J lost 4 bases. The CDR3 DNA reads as TGTGCCAGTAGCGGGAGGAGCACCGGGGAGCTGTTTTTT. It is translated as CASSGRSTGELFF.

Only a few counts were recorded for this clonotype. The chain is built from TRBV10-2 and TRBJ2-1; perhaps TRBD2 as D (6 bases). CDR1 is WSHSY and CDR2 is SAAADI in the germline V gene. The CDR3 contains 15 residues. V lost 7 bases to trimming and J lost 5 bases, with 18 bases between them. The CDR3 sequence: CASTWGDELDNEQFF. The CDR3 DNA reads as TGCGCCAGCACTTGGGGGGACGAACTAGACAATGAGCAGTTCTTC.

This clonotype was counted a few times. The CDR3 nucleotides read TGTGCCAGCAGCCCACAGCGTCGGTCCGGGGAGCTGTTTTTT. It translates to CASSPQRRSGELFF. The chain is built from TRBV14 and TRBJ2-2; D is uncertain. The CDR3 has 14 amino acids. V lost 4 bases to trimming and J lost 6 bases, with 12 bases between them. The V gene's germline CDR1 is SGHDN and CDR2 FVKESK.

CDR3 sequence: CASPLGGLGNTEAFF. In DNA, the CDR3 is TGTGCCAGCCCACTGGGAGGATTGGGGAACACTGAAGCTTTCTTT. The chain couples TRBV18 to TRBJ1-1; D ambiguous. V shed 8 bases and J shed 1 base, with 17 bases lying between them. From germline, CDR1 is KGHSH and CDR2 LQKENI. The CDR3 has 15 residues. Looking up the rest from reference TRBV18 and TRBJ1-1 gives the full variable domain: NAGVMQNPRHLVRRRGQEARLRCSPMKGHSHVYWYRQLPEEGLKFMVYLQKENIIDESGMPKERFSAEFPKEGPSILRIQQVVRGDSAAYFCASPLGGLGNTEAFFGQGTRLTVV.

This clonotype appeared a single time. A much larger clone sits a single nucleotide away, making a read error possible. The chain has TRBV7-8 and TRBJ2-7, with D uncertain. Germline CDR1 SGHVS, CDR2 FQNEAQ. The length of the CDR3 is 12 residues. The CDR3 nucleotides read TGTACCAGCAGCTTAGCCGGACCCGAGCAGTACTTC. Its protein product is CTSSLAGPEQYF.